This TCR beta chain was observed in a study of CD8 T cells in Susac syndrome. Reverse transcription of about 0.5 to 1 ug RNA was performed with random hexamers. TCRdb processed the immunoSEQ multiplex PCR reads anew with MiXCR; each CDR3 protein has one entry. The data hold approximately 120,000 distinct CDR3 sequences, with 90% to 96% observed a single time. Controls were healthy donors (matched for age and sex). This receptor was taken from a human donor in good health. The sequenced sample consisted of CD4+ T cells from PBMCs.

Here the CDR3 DNA reads TGCGCCAGCAGCTTCTCGGTGGCAATCCAAGAGACCCAGTACTTC. Its protein product is CASSFSVAIQETQYF. V gene TRBV5-1 combines with J gene TRBJ2-5, with D hard to call. The germline gives CDR1 SGHRS, CDR2 YFSETQ. V was pared by 2 bases and J by 1 base, with 12 bases between. CDR3 length: 15 residues.